This T cell receptor beta chain stems from a study of T cell responses to AZD1222 COVID-19 vaccine. Clones were sequenced by immunoSEQ multiplex PCR, and TCRdb holds only the in-frame ones, with some missing. The data show 150,000 to 200,000 clones, less than 95% seen once. The CDR3 has 16 residues. In germline, CDR1 is MDHEN, CDR2 SYDVKM. V was clipped by 4 bases and J by 0 bases, with 10 bases between them. Specimen: peripheral blood, collected on day 0 of AZD1222 vaccination. The chain recombines TRBV28 with TRBJ2-6, with D tentatively TRBD2 (6 bases). The clonotype comes from an adult in good health. In DNA form, the CDR3 reads TGTGCCAGCAGTTCCGGGACTCTCTCTGGGGCCAACGTCCTGACTTTC. Translating it yields CASSSGTLSGANVLTF.